What follows are 8 T cell receptor beta chains derived from one specimen sequenced in a study of siplizumab effects on memory and regulatory T cells. Assay used: immunoSEQ multiplex PCR; TCRdb lists only in-frame clones, some missing. There are 70,000 to 90,000 clones in the sample; 70% to 90% occur only once, and roughly 15% lies in the top ten. Sequencing used CD4+ T cells sorted from blood. The receptors were gathered from a human donor in good health.

V is TRBV9 and J is TRBJ2-2; D is undetermined. This CDR3 is 12 amino acids long. Germline V gene lookup returns CDR1 SGDLS and CDR2 YYNGEE. V was cut by 6 bases and J by 1 base, with 4 bases left in between. In DNA, the CDR3 is TGTGCCAGCAATAGGAACACCGGGGAGCTGTTTTTT. It translates to CASNRNTGELFF. The whole variable domain, remainder taken from reference TRBV9 and TRBJ2-2, is DSGVTQTPKHLITATGQRVTLRCSPRSGDLSVYWYQQSLDQGLQFLIQYYNGEERAKGNILERFSAQQFPDLHSELNLSSLELGDSALYFCASNRNTGELFFGEGSRLTVL.

The table lists this clone with a count of one. This chain links TRBV9 with TRBJ2-5; no clear D gene. CDR1 is SGDLS and CDR2 is YYNGEE in the germline V gene. The CDR3 has 13 amino acids. The germline V and J ends were trimmed by 2 bases and 1 base, with 6 bases remaining between them. The CDR3 nucleotides read TGTGCCAGCAGCGTTTACGGCCAAGAGACCCAGTACTTC. It translates to CASSVYGQETQYF. The variable domain in full, completed from reference TRBV9 and TRBJ2-5, reads DSGVTQTPKHLITATGQRVTLRCSPRSGDLSVYWYQQSLDQGLQFLIQYYNGEERAKGNILERFSAQQFPDLHSELNLSSLELGDSALYFCASSVYGQETQYFGPGTRLLVL.

In regard to this clone: Mismatch with germline at one junction end may stem from a read error. The chain joins TRBV7-7 to TRBJ2-2; TRBD2 matches 8 bases. Germline assignment: CDR1 SSHAT and CDR2 FNYEAQ (reference sequence). The CDR3 runs to 16 residues. The CDR3 DNA is TGTGCTAGCAGCTTGCGGGAGGTTCTGGGCACCGGGGAGCTGTTTTTT. It encodes CASSLREVLGTGELFF.

The gene calls are TRBV27 and TRBJ1-2, with 7 bases lining up with TRBD1. This CDR3 comprises 14 residues. Germline values: CDR1 MNHEY, CDR2 SMNVEV (reference sequence). V gave up 6 bases and J gave up 2 bases; unmatched junction bases: 6. CDR3 bases: TGTGCCAGCAGCCCACGACAGGGCAACTATGGCTACACCTTC. This gives the protein CASSPRQGNYGYTF.

This chain uses TRBV5-1 with TRBJ1-2, with D unresolved. The CDR3 runs 13 residues. V lost 2 bases to trimming and J lost 8 bases, with 13 bases between them. Per germline, CDR1 SGHRS and CDR2 YFSETQ. The DNA of the CDR3 is TGCGCCAGCAGCTTCACCGGGGATCACGGCTACACCTTC. Protein: CASSFTGDHGYTF.

The V gene is TRBV5-6, the J gene TRBJ2-7; D is possibly TRBD1 or TRBD2 (5 bases each). The CDR3 has 16 amino acids. Trimming pared 0 bases from V and 3 bases from J, leaving 16 bases between. Germline CDR1 is SGHDT and CDR2 is YYEEEE. The CDR3 reads CASSLEVWGSSYEQYF. In DNA form, the CDR3 reads TGTGCCAGCAGCTTGGAGGTTTGGGGGAGTAGCTACGAGCAGTACTTC.

V gene TRBV2 combines with J gene TRBJ1-5, with D perhaps matching TRBD1 (5 bases). V was pared by 7 bases and J by 2 bases, with 9 bases between. This CDR3 has 13 residues. Germline V gene lookup returns CDR1 SNHLY and CDR2 FYNNEI. In DNA, the CDR3 is TGTGCCAGCAACGGGGCGGGCAATCAGCCCCAGCATTTT. This gives the protein CASNGAGNQPQHF.

CDR3 region: CASSFHRVPYGYTF. For the CDR3, the DNA is TGTGCCAGCAGCTTCCACAGGGTACCCTATGGCTACACCTTC. V usage is TRBV7-9 and J usage is TRBJ1-2, with D possibly TRBD1 on 6 matching bases. V was cut by 3 bases and J by 4 bases, with 12 bases left in between. The CDR3 loop spans 14 amino acids. CDR1 and CDR2 (germline): SEHNR, FQNEAQ (reference sequence).